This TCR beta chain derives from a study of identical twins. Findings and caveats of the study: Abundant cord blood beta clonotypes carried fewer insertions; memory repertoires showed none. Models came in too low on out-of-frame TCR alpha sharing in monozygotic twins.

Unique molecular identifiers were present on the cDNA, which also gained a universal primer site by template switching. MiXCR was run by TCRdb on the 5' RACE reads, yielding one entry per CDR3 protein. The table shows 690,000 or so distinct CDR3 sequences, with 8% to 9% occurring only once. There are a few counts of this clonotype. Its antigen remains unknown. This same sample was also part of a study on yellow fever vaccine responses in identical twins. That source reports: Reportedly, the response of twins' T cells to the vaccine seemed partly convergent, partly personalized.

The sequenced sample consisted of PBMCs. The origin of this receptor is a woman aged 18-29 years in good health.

This CDR3 reads CASTKASGANVLTF. In DNA, the CDR3 is TGTGCCAGTACTAAGGCCTCTGGGGCCAACGTCCTGACTTTC. V and J are TRBV5-8 and TRBJ2-6; D unresolved. Looked up from germline, CDR1 is SGHTS and CDR2 is YDEGEE. CDR3 length equals 14 residues. The germline V and J ends were trimmed by 8 bases and 0 bases, with 9 bases remaining between them.